These T cell receptor beta chains were read from a single sample in a study of blood T cell repertoires in COVID-19. TCRdb keeps only in-frame clones here, not all; method: immunoSEQ multiplex PCR. The sample has hundreds of thousands of clones, around 90% seen once. Specimen: PBMCs or T cells enriched from blood (not recorded which). These TCRs come from a woman aged 18-35 years with acute COVID-19. The CDR3 runs from the conserved cysteine through the conserved F or W. The order of the fields is D gene, J gene, V gene, clone size, CDR3 protein, CDR3 DNA. D genes are given only for firm matches. Not every row has a clone size; where given, it reads once, few, many or a size class.

TRBD1,TRBJ2-4,TRBV28,once,CASSTGRDRGYIQYF,TGTGCCAGCAGCACCGGCCGGGACAGGGGGTACATTCAGTACTTC
NA,TRBJ2-1,TRBV2,NA,CASSRELVGDNEQFF,TGTGCCAGCAGTCGGGAGCTGGTCGGTGACAATGAGCAGTTCTTC
NA,TRBJ1-6,TRBV4-1,NA,CASSQEGGAYSPLHF,TGCGCCAGCAGCCAAGAGGGGGGGGCTTATTCACCCCTCCACTTT
NA,TRBJ2-7,TRBV7-9,NA,CASTHPPEVYEQYF,TGTGCCAGCACTCACCCCCCAGAGGTCTACGAGCAGTACTTC
NA,TRBJ1-2,TRBV4-2,once,CASSPPNLAGYGYTF,TGTGCCAGCAGCCCCCCCAACCTCGCGGGATATGGCTACACCTTC
NA,TRBJ2-7,TRBV25-1,NA,CASSDPTVKGREQYF,TGTGCCAGCAGTGATCCCACCGTAAAGGGGCGAGAGCAGTACTTC
TRBD1,TRBJ1-5,TRBV5-1,NA,CASSETGGQPQHF,TGCGCCAGCAGCGAGACAGGGGGTCAGCCCCAGCATTTT
TRBD1,TRBJ1-1,TRBV5-1,NA,CASRGTANTEAFF,TGCGCCAGCAGAGGGACAGCTAACACTGAAGCTTTCTTT
NA,TRBJ2-7,TRBV21-1,NA,CASSPYLRDRSYEQYF,TGTGCCAGCAGCCCTTACCTCAGGGATCGTTCCTACGAGCAGTACTTC
TRBD2,TRBJ2-7,TRBV27,NA,CASSLSWGSGSLYEQYF,TGTGCCAGCAGTCTTTCGTGGGGTAGCGGGAGTCTCTACGAGCAGTACTTC
NA,TRBJ2-1,TRBV4-1,NA,CASSQGLLERSYNEQFF,TGCGCCAGCAGCCAAGGGCTTCTGGAGCGCTCCTACAATGAGCAGTTCTTC
NA,TRBJ2-2,TRBV11-3,NA,CASSRERVPGELFF,TGTGCCAGCAGCCGAGAGAGGGTGCCCGGGGAGCTGTTTTTT
NA,TRBJ1-6,TRBV25-1,NA,CASSEINGVLKSPLHF,TGTGCCAGCAGTGAAATTAACGGAGTCTTGAAGTCACCCCTCCACTTT
NA,TRBJ2-1,TRBV28,NA,CASSLGGISYNEQFF,TGTGCCAGCAGTTTAGGCGGGATCTCCTACAATGAGCAGTTCTTC
TRBD1,TRBJ2-1,TRBV6-6,NA,CASSRTGGHNEQFF,TGTGCCAGCAGCCGGACAGGGGGCCACAATGAGCAGTTCTTC
TRBD1,TRBJ1-1,TRBV10-3,once,CAISDRDRDTEAFF,TGTGCCATCAGTGACCGGGACAGGGACACTGAAGCTTTCTTT
NA,TRBJ2-1,TRBV6-1,NA,CASSEVLVNFYNEQFF,TGTGCCAGCAGTGAAGTTTTAGTGAACTTCTACAATGAGCAGTTCTTC
TRBD2,TRBJ2-1,TRBV19,NA,CASSDSGGQGLYNEQFF,TGTGCCAGTAGTGATTCGGGGGGGCAGGGCCTTTACAATGAGCAGTTCTTC
NA,TRBJ2-1,TRBV7-2,NA,CASGNRDSREQFF,TGTGCCAGCGGGAACCGGGACTCCAGAGAGCAGTTCTTC
TRBD1,TRBJ1-2,TRBV2,NA,CAGIRTGGYTF,TGTGCCGGGATTCGGACAGGGGGCTACACCTTC
NA,TRBJ1-5,TRBV7-2,NA,CASSNDRWNQPQHF,TGTGCCAGCAGCAATGACAGGTGGAATCAGCCCCAGCATTTT
TRBD1,TRBJ1-5,TRBV19,NA,CASIRDQGAGQPQHF,TGTGCCAGTATAAGGGATCAGGGGGCAGGTCAGCCCCAGCATTTT
NA,TRBJ1-4,TRBV5-1,NA,CASSLASLWGLNEKLFF,TGCGCCAGCAGCTTGGCCTCTTTATGGGGGCTTAATGAAAAACTGTTTTTT
TRBD1,TRBJ2-7,TRBV28,NA,CASSFPTHRGDKYF,TGTGCCAGCAGTTTCCCGACTCACAGGGGGGATAAGTACTTC
NA,TRBJ1-1,TRBV5-1,once,CASSRRAAGGTEAFF,TGCGCCAGCAGCCGGAGAGCAGCCGGGGGCACTGAAGCTTTCTTT
NA,TRBJ2-7,TRBV7-2,few,CASSLTTTPGTYEQYF,TGTGCCAGCAGCTTGACTACTACTCCCGGAACCTACGAGCAGTACTTC
TRBD2,TRBJ2-1,TRBV2,NA,CATKRLAVSYNEQFF,TGTGCCACCAAGCGACTAGCAGTGTCCTACAATGAGCAGTTCTTC
NA,TRBJ1-1,TRBV19,NA,CASRISRESTEAFF,TGTGCCAGTAGGATCTCGCGGGAAAGCACTGAAGCTTTCTTT
NA,TRBJ2-3,TRBV11-2,NA,CASSSLLSTDTQYF,TGTGCCAGCAGCTCTCTCCTAAGCACAGATACGCAGTATTTT
NA,TRBJ2-7,TRBV19,NA,CASSIGQAGNEQYF,TGTGCCAGTAGTATAGGACAGGCTGGGAACGAGCAGTACTTC
TRBD2,TRBJ2-1,TRBV5-1,NA,CASSPALLAGIKNEQFF,TGCGCCAGCAGCCCGGCCCTACTAGCGGGAATCAAGAATGAGCAGTTCTTC
TRBD1,TRBJ2-6,TRBV7-9,NA,CASSPEGQGASGANVLTF,TGTGCCAGCAGCCCGGAGGGACAGGGGGCTTCCGGGGCCAACGTCCTGACTTTC
TRBD1,TRBJ1-2,TRBV14,NA,CASSQDRDRYGYTF,TGTGCCAGCAGCCAAGATCGGGACAGATATGGCTACACCTTC
TRBD1,TRBJ1-4,TRBV11-2,NA,CASSLRGGEEKLFF,TGTGCCAGCAGCTTAAGAGGGGGCGAAGAAAAACTGTTTTTT
NA,TRBJ2-1,TRBV24-1,NA,CATSDLGGGSYNEQFF,TGTGCCACCAGTGATTTGGGGGGAGGCTCCTACAATGAGCAGTTCTTC
NA,TRBJ2-7,TRBV7-9,NA,CASSLEEGSYEQYF,TGTGCCAGCAGCTTAGAGGAGGGCTCCTACGAGCAGTACTTC
NA,TRBJ1-1,TRBV7-2,NA,CASRKPAGTEAFF,TGTGCCAGCCGCAAGCCGGCAGGGACTGAAGCTTTCTTT
NA,TRBJ2-7,TRBV14,NA,CASRENQAGYEQYF,TGTGCCAGCAGGGAAAATCAGGCCGGCTACGAGCAGTACTTC
TRBD1,TRBJ1-1,TRBV29-1,few,CSARTGKLAEAFF,TGCAGCGCCAGGACAGGGAAGTTGGCTGAAGCTTTCTTT
TRBD1,TRBJ2-5,TRBV7-2,NA,CASSSQGASSETQYF,TGTGCCAGCAGCTCGCAGGGGGCTAGCAGTGAGACCCAGTACTTC
NA,TRBJ2-2,TRBV28,NA,CASSPGVGTGELFF,TGTGCCAGCAGCCCCGGGGTTGGCACCGGGGAGCTGTTTTTT
NA,TRBJ1-2,TRBV15,NA,CATSSHPGYGGYTF,TGTGCCACCAGCAGTCATCCGGGGTATGGTGGCTACACCTTC
NA,TRBJ1-1,TRBV24-1,NA,CATSDPSTGNTEAFF,TGTGCCACCAGTGATCCCTCCACAGGGAACACTGAAGCTTTCTTT
NA,TRBJ1-1,TRBV19,NA,CATKRGTNTEAFF,TGTGCCACGAAGAGGGGGACGAACACTGAAGCTTTCTTT
NA,TRBJ2-7,TRBV14,NA,CASSLEQGPIPYEQYF,TGTGCCAGCAGCCTAGAACAGGGACCCATCCCTTACGAGCAGTACTTC
TRBD1,TRBJ2-7,TRBV28,NA,CASRPDRVPPYEQYF,TGTGCCAGCAGACCCGACAGGGTACCCCCCTACGAGCAGTACTTC
TRBD2,TRBJ2-3,TRBV5-1,NA,CASSLVASGGSTDTQYF,TGCGCCAGCAGCTTGGTCGCTAGCGGGGGAAGCACAGATACGCAGTATTTT
NA,TRBJ1-5,TRBV19,NA,CASSEVQGNWGQPQHF,TGTGCCAGTAGTGAAGTACAGGGTAACTGGGGTCAGCCCCAGCATTTT
NA,TRBJ1-5,TRBV23-1,NA,CASIPKGGARSQPQHF,TGCGCCAGCATCCCCAAGGGGGGGGCTCGTAGTCAGCCCCAGCATTTT
TRBD1,TRBJ1-6,TRBV28,NA,CASRRSGTGDNSPLHF,TGTGCCAGCAGGCGATCCGGGACAGGAGATAATTCACCCCTCCACTTT
NA,TRBJ1-3,TRBV18,NA,CASSPGAGNTIYF,TGTGCCAGCTCACCCGGGGCTGGAAACACCATATATTTT
NA,TRBJ2-1,TRBV6-5,NA,CASSFGTRRDEQFF,TGTGCCAGCAGTTTCGGGACTCGTCGGGATGAGCAGTTCTTC
TRBD2,TRBJ2-3,TRBV19,NA,CASSMTSGKADTQYF,TGTGCCAGTAGTATGACTAGCGGGAAGGCAGATACGCAGTATTTT
NA,TRBJ2-7,TRBV28,NA,CASSLDSYEQYF,TGTGCCAGCAGTTTAGACAGCTACGAGCAGTACTTC
NA,TRBJ1-2,TRBV20-1,once,CSARGAYGYTF,TGCAGTGCTAGGGGAGCCTATGGCTACACCTTC